This T cell receptor beta chain was identified during a study of T cells in localized non-small cell lung cancer. The germline CDR1 and CDR2 sequences are LNHDA and SQIVND (reference sequence). Between the trimmed V and J ends, which lost 3 bases and 8 bases, there was a span of 10 bases. There are 12 residues in the CDR3. Profiling relied on immunoSEQ multiplex PCR, and the TCRdb table lists in-frame clones only, not all of them. There are thousands of clones in the sample; approximately 34% occur only once, and 8.2% lies in the top ten. The origin of this receptor is a male donor older than 55 with stage I squamous cell lung carcinoma. The material was lung tumor tissue, obtained before any cancer treatment. The chain combines TRBV19 with TRBJ1-2; D unresolved. In DNA, the CDR3 is TGTGCCAGTAGTATTGGCAGCGAGGGCTACACCTTC. It translates to CASSIGSEGYTF. The whole variable domain, remainder taken from reference TRBV19 and TRBJ1-2, is DGGITQSPKYLFRKEGQNVTLSCEQNLNHDAMYWYRQDPGQGLRLIYYSQIVNDFQKGDIAEGYSVSREKKESFPLTVTSAQKNPTAFYLCASSIGSEGYTFGSGTRLTVV.